Following are 17 T cell receptor beta chains from one sample sequenced in a study of CD8 T cells in ankylosing spondylitis. TCRdb redid the calling of the 5' RACE reads with MiXCR, one entry per CDR3 protein. Of about 92,000 distinct CDR3 sequences listed, roughly 8.8% were seen once; the top ten hold approximately 4.8%. Sequences were obtained from blood, either unsorted or a sorted T cell fraction (not recorded which). These receptors originate from a male donor with ankylosing spondylitis or in good health (not recorded which).

This clonotype was observed a few times. The chain combines TRBV27 with TRBJ1-2; perhaps TRBD1 as D (5 bases). Between the trimmed V and J ends, which lost 3 bases and 4 bases, there was a span of 15 bases. The CDR3 contains 15 residues. Germline V gives CDR1 MNHEY, CDR2 SMNVEV (reference sequence). Written as DNA, the CDR3 is TGTGCCAGCAGTTTGGGACTTACGACCGGCTATGGCTACACCTTC. Translation: CASSLGLTTGYGYTF.

This clonotype was counted only a few times. V gene TRBV11-3 combines with J gene TRBJ2-1, with a weak D call TRBD1 (5 bases). This CDR3 region has 17 residues. The germline CDR1 and CDR2 sequences are SGHNT and YENEEA. Between the trimmed V and J ends, which lost 5 bases and 0 bases, there was a span of 17 bases. This chain's CDR3 is CASSERQIGSSYNEQFF. The DNA of the CDR3 is TGTGCCAGCAGCGAAAGACAGATCGGAAGCTCCTACAATGAGCAGTTCTTC.

There are many counts of this clonotype. The chain links TRBV7-8 to TRBJ2-7; perhaps TRBD1 as D (5 bases). Germline V CDR1 and CDR2: SGHVS, FQNEAQ. There are 16 residues in the CDR3. The V end was cut by 0 bases, the J end by 2 bases, with 14 bases between. CDR3 in DNA: TGTGCCAGCAGCTTAGCGGGGCAGTCGATTCCCTACGAGCAGTACTTC. Amino acids: CASSLAGQSIPYEQYF.

This clonotype was seen many times. This sequence joins TRBV7-9 and TRBJ2-2; 9 bases match TRBD2. Trimming removed 6 bases from V and 2 bases from J; junction bases left unmatched: 4. CDR3 size: 15 residues. The germline V gene has CDR1 SEHNR and CDR2 FQNEAQ (reference sequence). The CDR3 spells CASSTGTSNTGELFF. In nucleotides, the CDR3 is TGTGCCAGCAGTACCGGGACTAGCAACACCGGGGAGCTGTTTTTT.

This clonotype was found many times. The chain joins TRBV20-1 to TRBJ2-2, with D tentatively TRBD1 or TRBD2 (6 bases each). V shed 3 bases and J shed 0 bases, with 14 bases lying between them. The CDR3 extends over 16 amino acids. Germline CDR1 is DFQATT and CDR2 is SNEGSKA (reference sequence). The CDR3 loop is CSASLPGGANTGELFF. CDR3 sequence (DNA): TGCAGTGCTAGCCTCCCCGGGGGCGCGAACACCGGGGAGCTGTTTTTT.

At least ten counts were recorded for this clonotype. This chain uses TRBV11-2 with TRBJ2-5; 12 bases are a match to TRBD2. Germline-derived CDR1 and CDR2 are SGHAT and FQNNGV. With V trimmed by 2 bases and J by 6 bases, 13 bases remained unmatched. The CDR3 consists of 18 residues. The CDR3 coding sequence is TGTGCCAGCAGCTTACTCCCACTAGCGGGGGGACCAGCTCAGACCCAGTACTTC. It specifies CASSLLPLAGGPAQTQYF.

This clonotype showed up many times. The chain has TRBV5-1 and TRBJ2-3; TRBD2 matches at 13 bases. The junction had 9 bases not matched to a gene; V was cut back by 3 bases and J by 5 bases. The CDR3 sequence is 17 residues long. Germline assignment: CDR1 SGHRS and CDR2 YFSETQ. CDR3 DNA sequence: TGCGCCAGCAGCTCTCTGGGGACTAGCGGGGCGGGAGATACGCAGTATTTT. Translated: CASSSLGTSGAGDTQYF. Combining the CDR3 with reference TRBV5-1 and TRBJ2-3 gives the whole variable domain KAGVTQTPRYLIKTRGQQVTLSCSPISGHRSVSWYQQTPGQGLQFLFEYFSETQRNKGNFPGRFSGRQFSNSRSEMNVSTLELGDSALYLCASSSLGTSGAGDTQYFGPGTRLTVL.

Many counts were recorded for this clonotype. The rearrangement links TRBV6-5 to TRBJ2-3; D not resolved. The CDR3 is 16 residues long. Germline-derived CDR1 and CDR2 are MNHEY and SVGAGI. Trimming removed 0 bases from V and 2 bases from J, with 12 bases in between. Here the CDR3 DNA reads TGTGCCAGCAGTTACTCGAGTGGCAGCTCCACAGATACGCAGTATTTT. As protein: CASSYSSGSSTDTQYF.

Ten or more counts support this clonotype. The chain recombines TRBV15 with TRBJ2-2; no reliable D call. CDR1 and CDR2 (germline): LNHNV, YYDKDF (reference sequence). V was cut by 0 bases and J by 7 bases, with 9 bases left in between. The CDR3 sequence is 14 residues long. CDR3 DNA: TGTGCCACCAGCAGAGATAAGGAGAGCGGGGAGCTGTTTTTT. This gives the protein CATSRDKESGELFF. Variable domain in full (rest from reference TRBV15 and TRBJ2-2): DAMVIQNPRYQVTQFGKPVTLSCSQTLNHNVMYWYQQKSSQAPKLLFHYYDKDFNNEADTPDNFQSRRPNTSFCFLDIRSPGLGDTAMYLCATSRDKESGELFFGEGSRLTVL.

This clonotype showed up many times. V gene TRBV5-1 combines with J gene TRBJ2-3; D possibly corresponds to TRBD2 (7 bases). This CDR3 has 17 residues. Trimming removed 6 bases at V and 0 bases at J, with 20 bases between. CDR1 and CDR2 (germline): SGHRS, YFSETQ. The CDR3 region is CASTPSWGGSSTDTQYF. CDR3 sequence (DNA): TGCGCCAGCACCCCAAGTTGGGGGGGCTCTAGCACAGATACGCAGTATTTT.

This clonotype was counted ten times or more. The chain uses TRBV6-4 and TRBJ2-1; 8 bases are a match to TRBD2. J gave up 10 bases and V 3 bases, and 17 bases lay outside the gene matches. The CDR3 has 17 residues. Germline-derived CDR1 and CDR2 are MRHNA and SNTAGT. The CDR3 coding sequence is TGTGCCAGCAGTGATCGAGCGCGGGGGGAGTCCCTTGGGGAGCAGTTCTTC. Protein product: CASSDRARGESLGEQFF.

The table lists this clonotype with many counts. The chain employs TRBV19 and TRBJ2-2, with D hard to call. CDR3 length: 15 residues. Germline V gives CDR1 LNHDA, CDR2 SQIVND (reference sequence). Trimming shortened V by 7 bases and J by 0 bases, and 12 bases separated the two germline ends. This CDR3 reads CASTLGQPNTGELFF. CDR3 DNA sequence: TGTGCCAGTACTTTAGGGCAGCCGAACACCGGGGAGCTGTTTTTT.

This clonotype has at least ten counts. This chain uses TRBV7-8 with TRBJ1-1, with D unresolved. The CDR3 is made up of 13 amino acids. V dropped 1 base and J dropped 3 bases, with 6 bases sitting between them. In germline, CDR1 is SGHVS, CDR2 FQNEAQ. CDR3 DNA sequence: TGTGCCAGCAGCTTAGGGCATTACACTGAAGCTTTCTTT. Protein product: CASSLGHYTEAFF. The whole variable domain, remainder taken from reference TRBV7-8 and TRBJ1-1, is GAGVSQSPRYKVAKRGQDVALRCDPISGHVSLFWYQQALGQGPEFLTYFQNEAQLDKSGLPSDRFFAERPEGSVSTLKIQRTQQEDSAVYLCASSLGHYTEAFFGQGTRLTVV.

This clonotype showed up many times. The V call is TRBV20-1, the J call TRBJ2-3; 9 bases map to TRBD2. Germline V gene data show CDR1 as DFQATT and CDR2 as SNEGSKA (reference sequence). V gave up 3 bases and J gave up 4 bases; unmatched junction bases: 5. This CDR3 comprises 14 residues. CDR3 coding DNA: TGCAGTGCTAGTAGGCGGGGGGGTTCAGATACGCAGTATTTT. This sequence encodes CSASRRGGSDTQYF.

This clonotype was recorded at least ten times. The chain recombines TRBV20-1 with TRBJ2-3, with TRBD2 matching over 11 bases. With V trimmed by 5 bases and J by 0 bases, 7 bases remained unmatched. The length of the CDR3 is 16 residues. Looked up from germline, CDR1 is DFQATT and CDR2 is SNEGSKA (reference sequence). DNA for the CDR3: TGCAGTGCTCGCCCACTAGCGGGGGCCAGCACAGATACGCAGTATTTT. Translated, it gives CSARPLAGASTDTQYF.

This clonotype was detected ten times or more. V usage is TRBV6-5 and J usage is TRBJ2-5; possibly TRBD1 or TRBD2 for D (5 bases each). The CDR3 spans 12 residues. Germline loops: CDR1 MNHEY, CDR2 SVGAGI. V was clipped by 7 bases and J by 5 bases, with 11 bases between them. This chain's CDR3 is CASTPGGETQYF. In DNA form, the CDR3 reads TGTGCCAGCACCCCTGGGGGTGAGACCCAGTACTTC.

This clonotype appeared many times. This rearrangement joins TRBV5-1 to TRBJ2-3; the D is unclear. V was trimmed by 4 bases and J by 4 bases, leaving 10 bases between them. The CDR3 totals 13 residues. From germline, CDR1 is SGHRS and CDR2 YFSETQ. CDR3 nucleotide sequence: TGCGCCAGCAGCCAAGCCCCTTCAGATACGCAGTATTTT. It encodes CASSQAPSDTQYF.